A single sample gave rise to the 23 T cell receptor beta chains below, sequenced in a study of T cell changes during pregnancy in multiple sclerosis. The data were produced by immunoSEQ multiplex PCR, yet TCRdb's version contains in-frame clones alone and is incomplete. The sample holds about 60,000 clones, about nine tenths seen once. The sample in question was CD4+ T cells from peripheral blood mononuclear cells, obtained in the first trimester of pregnancy. The source of these receptors is a female donor with multiple sclerosis, enrolled in a pregnancy study.

The chain recombines TRBV19 with TRBJ2-7; 8 bases map to TRBD2. Germline V gene sequence: CDR1 LNHDA, CDR2 SQIVND (reference sequence). This CDR3 has 16 amino acids. J gave up 3 bases and V 4 bases, and 11 bases lay outside the gene matches. CDR3 loop: CASSTLSGGQNYEQYF. The CDR3 region has the DNA TGTGCCAGTAGTACGCTATCGGGGGGGCAGAACTACGAGCAGTACTTC. The whole variable domain, remainder taken from reference TRBV19 and TRBJ2-7, is DGGITQSPKYLFRKEGQNVTLSCEQNLNHDAMYWYRQDPGQGLRLIYYSQIVNDFQKGDIAEGYSVSREKKESFPLTVTSAQKNPTAFYLCASSTLSGGQNYEQYFGPGTRLTVT.

The gene calls are TRBV4-3 and TRBJ1-4, with TRBD1 identical over 9 bases. After removal of 4 bases from V and 7 bases from J, the junction contained 13 bases not matched to a gene. CDR3 size: 17 residues. Per the germline V gene, CDR1 is LGHNA and CDR2 is YSLEER. The CDR3 here is CASSRMRQGGEGEKLFF. As DNA, the CDR3 is TGCGCCAGCAGCCGAATGAGACAGGGGGGTGAAGGTGAAAAACTGTTTTTT.

The chain couples TRBV5-4 to TRBJ1-1; maybe TRBD1 (6 bases). The CDR3 runs to 19 residues. The germline CDR1 and CDR2 sequences are SGHNT and YYREEE (reference sequence). Trimming pared 0 bases from V and 1 base from J, leaving 22 bases between. The CDR3 here is CASSLGGRTVGSANTEAFF. As DNA, the CDR3 is TGTGCCAGCAGCTTGGGGGGTCGGACAGTTGGCTCGGCGAACACTGAAGCTTTCTTT.

The J gene is TRBJ2-5, the V gene TRBV6-1, with a weak D call TRBD1 (5 bases). The germline CDR1 and CDR2 sequences are MNHNS and SASEGT. The length of the CDR3 is 17 residues. Trimming left V 4 bases short and J 0 bases short, with 18 bases between. The CDR3 DNA sequence: TGTGCCAGCAGTGCTAGGGCGGACATTTGGTACCAAGAGACCCAGTACTTC. Protein: CASSARADIWYQETQYF.

The rearrangement links TRBV29-1 to TRBJ1-2, with a weak D call TRBD1 (6 bases). The CDR3 is 13 amino acids. CDR1 is SQVTM and CDR2 is ANQGSEA in the germline V gene. V lost 2 bases and J lost 8, with 15 bases in between. The CDR3 loop is CSVETTGLRGYTF. The CDR3 coding sequence is TGCAGCGTTGAAACTACAGGGTTGCGGGGCTACACCTTC.

This clone appeared a single time. The V call is TRBV29-1, the J call TRBJ1-1; 10 bases are a match to TRBD1. The V gene end was trimmed by 3 bases and the J gene end by 8 bases; junction bases not matched to a gene: 12. The CDR3 consists of 15 residues. CDR1 SQVTM and CDR2 ANQGSEA come from the germline V gene. CDR3 sequence reads: CSVDLWDRGFPEAFF. DNA for the CDR3: TGCAGCGTTGATCTTTGGGACAGGGGTTTTCCCGAAGCTTTCTTT. Filled out from reference TRBV29-1 and TRBJ1-1, the complete variable domain reads SAVISQKPSRDICQRGTSLTIQCQVDSQVTMMFWYRQQPGQSLTLIATANQGSEATYESGFVIDKFPISRPNLTFSTLTVSNMSPEDSSIYLCSVDLWDRGFPEAFFGQGTRLTVV.

The table lists this clone with a count of one. This chain joins TRBV7-2 and TRBJ1-2, with TRBD1 matching over 7 bases. Germline trimming cut 5 bases from V and 3 bases from J; bases unmatched to any gene: 6. The CDR3 has 14 residues. Germline values: CDR1 SGHTA, CDR2 FQGNSA. The CDR3 protein is CASSQRTGDYGYTF. In DNA form, the CDR3 reads TGTGCCAGCAGCCAAAGGACAGGAGACTATGGCTACACCTTC.

The genes are TRBV27 and TRBJ2-3; unclear D gene. CDR3 size: 11 residues. Between the trimmed V and J ends, which lost 5 bases and 5 bases, there was a span of 5 bases. Germline V lookup: CDR1 MNHEY, CDR2 SMNVEV (reference sequence). DNA of the CDR3: TGTGCCAGCAGTATCAAAGATACGCAGTATTTT. Its translation: CASSIKDTQYF.

The V and J genes are TRBV10-1 and TRBJ1-6, with D unclear. The CDR3 has 13 amino acids. The germline CDR1 and CDR2 sequences are WNHNN and SYGVQD (reference sequence). V was trimmed by 8 bases and J by 7 bases, leaving 12 bases between them. The CDR3 bases are TGCGCCAGCCCCCTGGGCGAAAATTCACCCCTCCACTTT. It translates to CASPLGENSPLHF.

V usage is TRBV19 and J usage is TRBJ1-2, with D uncertain. This CDR3 region has 12 residues. Germline CDR1 is LNHDA and CDR2 is SQIVND (reference sequence). The V gene lost 3 bases and the J gene lost 8 bases, with 10 bases spanning the gap. The CDR3 DNA follows: TGTGCCAGTAGTATGCTAGTCGGAGGCTACACCTTC. Residues: CASSMLVGGYTF.

This rearrangement joins TRBV11-1 to TRBJ2-1; D may be TRBD2 (5 bases). Germline CDR1 reads SGHAT; CDR2 reads FQDESV (reference sequence). Trimming took off 3 bases at V and 0 bases at J, with 12 bases between the two ends. This CDR3 spans 16 amino acids. The CDR3 DNA is TGTGCCAGCAGCTTCCGGGGTGGAAGCTCCTACAATGAGCAGTTCTTC. It is translated as CASSFRGGSSYNEQFF.

The chain is built from TRBV5-6 and TRBJ1-6; 11 bases agree with TRBD1. V dropped 4 bases and J dropped 7; count of bases not matched to a gene: 7. This CDR3 has 16 residues. Per the germline V gene, CDR1 is SGHDT and CDR2 is YYEEEE. The CDR3 region is CASSPGTGGTNSPLHF. DNA for the CDR3: TGTGCCAGCAGCCCCGGGACAGGGGGTACGAATTCACCCCTCCACTTT.

This rearrangement joins TRBV19 to TRBJ1-2; the D is unclear. The V end lost 4 bases, the J end lost 4 bases, and 13 bases lay between the germline ends. Germline V gene data show CDR1 as LNHDA and CDR2 as SQIVND (reference sequence). The CDR3 loop spans 14 amino acids. The CDR3 spells CASSNSRPGYGYTF. CDR3 sequence (DNA): TGTGCCAGTAGTAACTCTCGTCCCGGCTATGGCTACACCTTC.

The J gene is TRBJ1-5, the V gene TRBV27; D unclear. Trimming took 6 bases from V and 7 from J, leaving 10 bases between them. This CDR3 comprises 12 residues. Germline V gene data show CDR1 as MNHEY and CDR2 as SMNVEV (reference sequence). CDR3 nucleotide sequence: TGTGCCAGCAGCCCCCCCGGGCAGCCCCAGCATTTT. This codes for CASSPPGQPQHF.

This clone has just one count. V gene TRBV27 combines with J gene TRBJ1-6; a possible D gene is TRBD1 (6 bases). The CDR3 sequence is 16 residues long. The germline V gene encodes CDR1 MNHEY and CDR2 SMNVEV (reference sequence). V gave up 4 bases and J gave up 5 bases, with 15 bases separating them. In DNA, the CDR3 is TGTGCCAGCAGTTCCCCGAACAGGGCTGATAATTCACCCCTCCACTTT. Its translation is CASSSPNRADNSPLHF.

The chain links TRBV4-2 to TRBJ2-3; D remains ambiguous. This CDR3 comprises 15 residues. Trimming cost V 0 bases and J 0 bases, with 7 bases left between them. Germline assignment: CDR1 LGHNA and CDR2 YNFKEQ. In DNA, the CDR3 is TGTGCCAGCAGCCAAGAGGGCAGCAGCACAGATACGCAGTATTTT. The encoded protein is CASSQEGSSTDTQYF.

The chain joins TRBV5-1 to TRBJ2-7; D is unresolved. The CDR3 runs 13 residues. Germline CDR1 SGHRS, CDR2 YFSETQ. V was pared by 2 bases and J by 0 bases, with 6 bases between. CDR3 bases: TGCGCCAGCAGCTTTCAGGCCTCCTACGAGCAGTACTTC. Its translation is CASSFQASYEQYF.

This chain joins TRBV9 and TRBJ2-3; the match to TRBD2 covers 8 bases. With V trimmed by 4 bases and J by 5 bases, 12 bases remained unmatched. This CDR3 is built from 16 residues. CDR1 and CDR2 from the germline V gene are SGDLS and YYNGEE. The CDR3 region is CASSLPRSGALDTQYF. CDR3 bases: TGTGCCAGCAGCCTCCCCCGTAGCGGGGCTCTAGATACGCAGTATTTT.

A note on this clone: Since the CDR3 does not end with the conserved phenylalanine or tryptophan, this likely comes from a read error. No DNA is shown, since the ends of the CDR3 on it are uncertain; the CDR3 is the one TCRdb lists. The rearrangement uses TRBV15 and TRBJ1-1; the table gives TRBD1 as D, unverified against the DNA. The CDR3 is made up of 13 amino acids, end residues included. CDR1 LNHNV and CDR2 YYDKDF come from the germline V gene (reference sequence). The chain's CDR3 is CATSSEVMTGAVI.

The genes are TRBV5-5 and TRBJ1-5; tentatively, D is TRBD1 (6 bases). This CDR3 contains 16 residues. Looked up from germline, CDR1 is SGHKS and CDR2 is YYEKEE (reference sequence). V lost 2 bases and J 7 bases, leaving 19 bases between the germline ends. DNA of the CDR3: TGTGCCAGCAGCTTAGCCCCTTCACAGGGTAACCAGCCCCAGCATTTT. It specifies CASSLAPSQGNQPQHF.

This clone was picked up one time. J is TRBJ1-1 and V is TRBV6-1; tentative D call: TRBD1 (5 bases). Deletions cut 2 bases from V and 4 bases from J, with 11 bases between. The CDR3 length is 14 residues. Per the germline V gene, CDR1 is MNHNS and CDR2 is SASEGT. CDR3 amino acids: CASSERGGSTEAFF. For the CDR3, the DNA is TGTGCCAGCAGTGAACGGGGGGGGAGCACTGAAGCTTTCTTT.

The chain combines TRBV4-3 with TRBJ2-3, with 15 bases matching TRBD2. The CDR3 extends over 22 amino acids. V lost 0 bases and J lost 3; bases outside the gene matches: 16. CDR1 LGHNA and CDR2 YSLEER come from the germline V gene. Here the CDR3 DNA reads TGCGCCAGCAGCCAAGATCTAGGGACTGGGACTAGCGGGGGGCCCCTGACAGATACGCAGTATTTT. Protein product: CASSQDLGTGTSGGPLTDTQYF.

V and J are TRBV5-4 and TRBJ1-1, with D possibly matching TRBD1 (6 bases). The CDR3 extends over 15 amino acids. The germline V and J ends were trimmed by 0 bases and 3 bases, with 12 bases remaining between them. CDR1 is SGHNT and CDR2 is YYREEE in the germline V gene (reference sequence). CDR3 DNA sequence: TGTGCCAGCAGCTTGGACGGACAGCTGTACACTGAAGCTTTCTTT. It encodes CASSLDGQLYTEAFF.